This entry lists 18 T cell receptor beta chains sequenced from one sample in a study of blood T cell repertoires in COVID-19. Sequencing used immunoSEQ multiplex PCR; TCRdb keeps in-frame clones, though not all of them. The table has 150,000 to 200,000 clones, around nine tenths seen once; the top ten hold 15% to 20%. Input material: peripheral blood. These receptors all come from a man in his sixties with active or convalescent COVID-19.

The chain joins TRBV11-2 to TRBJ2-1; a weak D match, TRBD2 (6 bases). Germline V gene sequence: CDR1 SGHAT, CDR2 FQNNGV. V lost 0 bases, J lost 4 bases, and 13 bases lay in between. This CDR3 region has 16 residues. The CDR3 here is CASSLDYGRSYNEQFF. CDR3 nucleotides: TGTGCCAGCAGCTTAGATTACGGGAGATCTTACAATGAGCAGTTCTTC.

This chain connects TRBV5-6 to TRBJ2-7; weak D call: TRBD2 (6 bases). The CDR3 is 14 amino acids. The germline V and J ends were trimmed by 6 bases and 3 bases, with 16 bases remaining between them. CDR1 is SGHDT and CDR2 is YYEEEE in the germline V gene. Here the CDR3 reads CASTSFGRLYEQYF. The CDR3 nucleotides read TGTGCCAGCACCTCATTTGGGAGGCTCTACGAGCAGTACTTC.

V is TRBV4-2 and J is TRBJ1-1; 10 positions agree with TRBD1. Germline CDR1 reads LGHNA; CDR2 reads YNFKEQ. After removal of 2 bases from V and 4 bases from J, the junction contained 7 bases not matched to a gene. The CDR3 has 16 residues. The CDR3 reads CASSQRGGDRGTEAFF. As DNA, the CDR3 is TGTGCCAGCAGCCAACGAGGGGGGGACAGGGGCACTGAAGCTTTCTTT.

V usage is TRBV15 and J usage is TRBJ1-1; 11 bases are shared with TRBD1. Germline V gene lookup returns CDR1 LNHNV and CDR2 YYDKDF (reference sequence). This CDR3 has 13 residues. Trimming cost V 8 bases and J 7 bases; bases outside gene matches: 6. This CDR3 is CATGTGGGSEAFF. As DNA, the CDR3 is TGTGCCACCGGGACAGGGGGGGGGAGTGAAGCTTTCTTT.

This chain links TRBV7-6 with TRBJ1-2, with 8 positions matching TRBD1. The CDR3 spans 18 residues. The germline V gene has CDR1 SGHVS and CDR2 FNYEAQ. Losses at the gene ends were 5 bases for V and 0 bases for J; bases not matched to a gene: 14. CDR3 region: CASSPTGAKIPTNYGYTF. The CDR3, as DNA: TGTGCCAGCAGCCCGACAGGGGCCAAGATCCCTACTAACTATGGCTACACCTTC. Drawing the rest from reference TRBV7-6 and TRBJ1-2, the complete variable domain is GAGVSQSPRYKVTKRGQDVALRCDPISGHVSLYWYRQALGQGPEFLTYFNYEAQQDKSGLPNDRFSAERPEGSISTLTIQRTEQRDSAMYRCASSPTGAKIPTNYGYTFGSGTRLTVV.

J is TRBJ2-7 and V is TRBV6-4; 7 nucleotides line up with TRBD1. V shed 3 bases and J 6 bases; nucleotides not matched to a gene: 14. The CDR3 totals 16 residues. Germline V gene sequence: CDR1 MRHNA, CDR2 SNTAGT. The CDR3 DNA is TGTGCCAGCAGTGAGGACAGGATTTTCCCCTTGCGCGAGCAGTACTTC. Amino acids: CASSEDRIFPLREQYF.

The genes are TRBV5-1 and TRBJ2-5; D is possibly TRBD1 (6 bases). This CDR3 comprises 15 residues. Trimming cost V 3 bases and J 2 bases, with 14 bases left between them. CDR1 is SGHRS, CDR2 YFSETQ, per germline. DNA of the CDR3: TGCGCCAGCAGCTCAGACGGACAGAGACAAGAGACCCAGTACTTC. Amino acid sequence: CASSSDGQRQETQYF. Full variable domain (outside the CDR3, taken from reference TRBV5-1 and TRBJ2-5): KAGVTQTPRYLIKTRGQQVTLSCSPISGHRSVSWYQQTPGQGLQFLFEYFSETQRNKGNFPGRFSGRQFSNSRSEMNVSTLELGDSALYLCASSSDGQRQETQYFGPGTRLLVL.

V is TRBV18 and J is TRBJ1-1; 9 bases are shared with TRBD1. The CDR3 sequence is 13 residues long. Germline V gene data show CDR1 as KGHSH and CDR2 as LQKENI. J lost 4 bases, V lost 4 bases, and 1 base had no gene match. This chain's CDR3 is CASSRQGGTEAFF. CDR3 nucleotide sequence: TGTGCCAGCTCACGACAGGGGGGCACTGAAGCTTTCTTT.

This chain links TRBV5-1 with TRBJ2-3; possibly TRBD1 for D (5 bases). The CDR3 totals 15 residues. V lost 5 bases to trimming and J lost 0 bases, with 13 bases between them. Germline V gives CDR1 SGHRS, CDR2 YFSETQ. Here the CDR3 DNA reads TGCGCCAGCAGTTCAGGGCAAACGAGCACAGATACGCAGTATTTT. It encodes CASSSGQTSTDTQYF.

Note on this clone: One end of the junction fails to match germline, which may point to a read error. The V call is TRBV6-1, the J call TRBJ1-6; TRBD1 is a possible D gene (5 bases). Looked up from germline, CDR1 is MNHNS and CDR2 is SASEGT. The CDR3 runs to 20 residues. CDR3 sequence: CASSEARGTPGEPPDSPLHF. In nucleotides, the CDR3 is TGTGCCAGCAGTGAAGCTAGGGGTACACCGGGGGAACCCCCGGATTCGCCCCTCCACTTT.

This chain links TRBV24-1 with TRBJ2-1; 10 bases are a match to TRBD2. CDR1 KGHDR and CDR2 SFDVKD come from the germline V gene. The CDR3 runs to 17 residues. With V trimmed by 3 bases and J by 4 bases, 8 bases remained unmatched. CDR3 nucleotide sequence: TGTGCCACCAGTGATGCCGCGGCTAGCGGGAGTTACAATGAGCAGTTCTTC. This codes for CATSDAAASGSYNEQFF.

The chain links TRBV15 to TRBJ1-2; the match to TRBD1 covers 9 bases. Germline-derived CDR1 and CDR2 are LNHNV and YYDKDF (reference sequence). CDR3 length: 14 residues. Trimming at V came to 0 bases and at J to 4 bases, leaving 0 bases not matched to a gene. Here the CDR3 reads CATSREGQGYGYTF. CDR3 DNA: TGTGCCACCAGCAGAGAGGGACAGGGCTATGGCTACACCTTC. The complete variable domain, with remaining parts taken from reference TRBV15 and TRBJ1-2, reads DAMVIQNPRYQVTQFGKPVTLSCSQTLNHNVMYWYQQKSSQAPKLLFHYYDKDFNNEADTPDNFQSRRPNTSFCFLDIRSPGLGDTAMYLCATSREGQGYGYTFGSGTRLTVV.

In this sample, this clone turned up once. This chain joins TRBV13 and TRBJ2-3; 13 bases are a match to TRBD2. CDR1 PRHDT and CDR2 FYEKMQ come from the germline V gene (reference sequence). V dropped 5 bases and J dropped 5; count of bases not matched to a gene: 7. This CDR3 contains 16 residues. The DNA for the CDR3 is TGTGCCAGCAGCATACTAGCGGGAGGGCCCGTAGATACGCAGTATTTT. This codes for CASSILAGGPVDTQYF. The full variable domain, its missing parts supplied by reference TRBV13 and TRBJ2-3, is AAGVIQSPRHLIKEKRETATLKCYPIPRHDTVYWYQQGPGQDPQFLISFYEKMQSDKGSIPDRFSAQQFSDYHSELNMSSLELGDSALYFCASSILAGGPVDTQYFGPGTRLTVL.

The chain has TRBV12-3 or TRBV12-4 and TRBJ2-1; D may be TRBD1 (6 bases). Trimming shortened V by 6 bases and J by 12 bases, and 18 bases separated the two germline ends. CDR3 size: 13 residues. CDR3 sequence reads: CASRGQLQGGQFF. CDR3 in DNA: TGTGCCAGCAGAGGACAGCTACAAGGGGGGCAGTTCTTC.

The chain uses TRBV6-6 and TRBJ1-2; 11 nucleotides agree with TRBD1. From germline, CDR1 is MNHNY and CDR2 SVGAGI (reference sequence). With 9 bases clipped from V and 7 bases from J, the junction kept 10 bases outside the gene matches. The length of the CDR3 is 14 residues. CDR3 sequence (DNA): TGTGCCAGTATCCCGGGACAGGGGGTAGGTGGCTACACCTTC. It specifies CASIPGQGVGGYTF.

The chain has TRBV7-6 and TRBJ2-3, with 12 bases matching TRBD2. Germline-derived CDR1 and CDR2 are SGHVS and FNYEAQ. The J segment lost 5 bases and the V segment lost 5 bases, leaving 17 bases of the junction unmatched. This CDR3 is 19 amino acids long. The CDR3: CASSPVPSSSGRAGDTQYF. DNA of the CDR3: TGTGCCAGCAGCCCCGTCCCTTCTTCTAGCGGGAGGGCCGGAGATACGCAGTATTTT.

CDR3 in amino acids: CASSLGPLLAGELFF. CDR3 in DNA: TGCGCCAGCAGCTTGGGGCCCCTTCTAGCCGGGGAGCTGTTTTTT. The gene calls are TRBV5-1 and TRBJ2-2; D remains ambiguous. The CDR3 has 15 amino acids. The V end lost 0 bases, the J end lost 6 bases, and 12 bases lay between the germline ends. Germline V CDR1 and CDR2: SGHRS, YFSETQ.

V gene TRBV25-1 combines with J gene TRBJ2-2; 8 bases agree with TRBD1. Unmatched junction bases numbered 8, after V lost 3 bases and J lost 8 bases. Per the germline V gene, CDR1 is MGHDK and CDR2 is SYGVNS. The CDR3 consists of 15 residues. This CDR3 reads CASSDPGTGSGELFF. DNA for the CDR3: TGTGCCAGCAGTGATCCCGGGACAGGTTCGGGGGAGCTGTTTTTT.